Each of the 21 T cell receptor beta chains below was sequenced from the same sample in a study of T cells in Graves' hyperthyroidism and ophthalmopathy. What was amplified from RNA transcripts were TCR beta CDR3 regions. The primer set for the first-round RT-PCR of the TCR CDR3 was HTBI. TCRdb used MiXCR to reprocess the multiplex PCR reads, holding one entry per CDR3 protein. The sample shows roughly 500,000 distinct CDR3 sequences, around a quarter of them seen only once. Specimen: blood. The receptors stem from a woman in her twenties or thirties with Graves' ophthalmopathy.

In DNA form, the CDR3 reads TGCGCCAGCAGTAAGGGACAGGGGTCCTACGAGCAGTACTTC. Translating gives CASSKGQGSYEQYF. The J gene is TRBJ2-7, the V gene TRBV10-1, with 10 bases identical to TRBD1. With V trimmed by 5 bases and J by 1 base, 2 bases remained unmatched. This CDR3 has 14 residues. Germline values: CDR1 WNHNN, CDR2 SYGVQD (reference sequence).

This clonotype was observed many times. Here the CDR3 DNA reads TGCAGCGTTGATAATCGGGACATTGAAGCTTTCTTT. Its translation: CSVDNRDIEAFF. The V gene is TRBV29-1, the J gene TRBJ1-1; weak D call: TRBD1 (6 bases). Germline CDR1 is SQVTM and CDR2 is ANQGSEA. The germline V and J ends were trimmed by 3 bases and 7 bases, with 12 bases remaining between them. The length of the CDR3 is 12 residues.

CDR3 DNA: TGTGCCTGGAGTGTCAGTCGGGGTGTGGGCACTGAAGCTTTCTTT. It is translated as CAWSVSRGVGTEAFF. The rearrangement links TRBV30 to TRBJ1-1; D ambiguous. CDR3 length: 15 residues. The germline gives CDR1 GTSNPN, CDR2 SVGIG (reference sequence). V was cut by 0 bases and J by 4 bases, with 15 bases left in between.

The chain links TRBV19 to TRBJ2-2, with D perhaps TRBD1 or TRBD2 (6 bases each). V lost 6 bases and J lost 3, with 14 bases in between. The germline V gene has CDR1 LNHDA and CDR2 SQIVND (reference sequence). The CDR3 totals 15 residues. The CDR3 sequence: CASRSSGGDTGELFF. The CDR3 DNA sequence: TGTGCCAGTAGATCCTCCGGGGGCGACACCGGGGAGCTGTTTTTT.

This clonotype occurred many times. The CDR3, as DNA: TGTGCCAGCTGGGACACCTTGACTTCTGGCTACACCTTC. Translated: CASWDTLTSGYTF. J is TRBJ1-2 and V is TRBV27, with D perhaps matching TRBD1 (6 bases). V dropped 8 bases and J dropped 7 bases, with 17 bases sitting between them. The germline V gene has CDR1 MNHEY and CDR2 SMNVEV (reference sequence). The CDR3 totals 13 residues.

Turning to this clonotype: This may stem from a read error, because a much larger clone lies one nucleotide away. The chain links TRBV2 to TRBJ2-6, with D maybe TRBD1 (5 bases). This CDR3 is built from 13 residues. The V gene's germline CDR1 is SNHLY and CDR2 FYNNEI. CDR3 amino acids: CASRESGANVPTF. The CDR3 DNA reads TGTGCCAGCAGGGAGTCTGGGGCCAACGTCCCGACTTTC.

There are many counts of this clonotype. V gene TRBV25-1 combines with J gene TRBJ1-1; 8 nucleotides match TRBD1. The V and J ends lost 9 bases and 0 bases, in that order; junction bases with no gene match: 3. Germline V CDR1 and CDR2: MGHDK, SYGVNS. The CDR3 has 13 residues. As DNA, the CDR3 is TGTGCCAGTCGGGACAGGATGAACACTGAAGCTTTCTTT. It encodes CASRDRMNTEAFF. Variable domain in full (rest from reference TRBV25-1 and TRBJ1-1): EADIYQTPRYLVIGTGKKITLECSQTMGHDKMYWYQQDPGMELHLIHYSYGVNSTEKGDLSSESTVSRIRTEHFPLTLESARPSHTSQYLCASRDRMNTEAFFGQGTRLTVV.

This clonotype was recorded only once. This chain connects TRBV6-1 to TRBJ1-1, with D perhaps matching TRBD1 (6 bases). CDR3 length equals 14 residues. The V end was cut by 6 bases, the J end by 0 bases, with 11 bases between. Looked up from germline, CDR1 is MNHNS and CDR2 is SASEGT. The CDR3 loop is CASRAGVMNTEAFF. In nucleotides, the CDR3 is TGTGCCAGCAGGGCAGGGGTAATGAACACTGAAGCTTTCTTT.

In this sample, this clonotype turned up a few times. The chain employs TRBV5-1 and TRBJ2-7, with TRBD2 matching over 11 bases. V trimming: 4 bases; J trimming: 7 bases; junction bases outside the gene matches: 10. The CDR3 contains 15 residues. CDR1 is SGHRS and CDR2 is YFSETQ in the germline V gene. The CDR3 bases are TGCGCCAGCAGCCATGGTAGCGGGGGGGCCGGAGAGCAGTACTTC. Its translation: CASSHGSGGAGEQYF.

This chain joins TRBV12-3 or TRBV12-4 and TRBJ2-7; 7 nucleotides line up with TRBD1. Unmatched junction bases numbered 14, after V lost 8 bases and J lost 10 bases. The CDR3 is 13 amino acids. For the CDR3, the DNA is TGTGCCAGCGTTAGGATAGGGGGCTCCGATCAGTACTTC. It translates to CASVRIGGSDQYF.

This clonotype occurred many times. This chain uses TRBV7-9 with TRBJ2-7; D is unclear. CDR3 size: 14 residues. CDR1 and CDR2 from the germline V gene are SEHNR and FQNEAQ (reference sequence). Deletions cut 1 base from V and 3 bases from J, with 10 bases between. The CDR3 bases are TGTGCCAGCAGCTTAGTCGCCGGCGGCTACGAGCAGTACTTC. Protein: CASSLVAGGYEQYF.

In this sample, this clonotype turned up many times. The chain is built from TRBV27 and TRBJ2-2; D ambiguous. Trimming stripped 1 base from V and 4 bases from J, with 7 bases between. The length of the CDR3 is 14 residues. Per germline, CDR1 MNHEY and CDR2 SMNVEV (reference sequence). DNA of the CDR3: TGTGCCAGCAGTTTATTAGGCCCCACCGGGGAGCTGTTTTTT. Its translation is CASSLLGPTGELFF.

This clonotype was recorded many times. This chain uses TRBV6-5 with TRBJ2-7; D gene unclear. Germline CDR1 MNHEY, CDR2 SVGAGI. Trimming pared 6 bases from V and 4 bases from J, leaving 16 bases between. The CDR3 is 14 amino acids. The CDR3 region is CASRPIMDGYEQYF. CDR3 sequence (DNA): TGTGCCAGCAGACCAATTATGGACGGTTACGAGCAGTACTTC.

This clonotype appeared many times. The chain carries TRBV7-3 and TRBJ2-2, with D perhaps matching TRBD1 (5 bases). CDR1 and CDR2 from the germline V gene are SGHTA and FQGTGA. Trimming stripped 1 base from V and 12 bases from J, with 12 bases between. This CDR3 has 13 residues. For the CDR3, the DNA is TGTGCCAGCAGCTTAAGTCTGCAGGGCCAGCTGTTTTTT. Translated: CASSLSLQGQLFF.

This clonotype appeared many times. Germline and junction disagree at one end, which may indicate a read error. The V call is TRBV6-1, the J call TRBJ2-7, with 7 bases matching TRBD1. Germline-derived CDR1 and CDR2 are MNHNS and SASEGT. CDR3 length: 13 residues. The CDR3 DNA reads TGTACCAGCGCTAGGGACAGCTCCTACGAGCAGTACTTC. This gives the protein CTSARDSSYEQYF.

This clonotype was seen a few times. V and J are TRBV4-2 and TRBJ2-7; possibly TRBD1 or TRBD2 for D (6 bases each). Germline CDR1 reads LGHNA; CDR2 reads YNFKEQ. The V and J ends lost 3 bases and 3 bases respectively, with 15 bases between them. CDR3 length equals 15 residues. CDR3 region: CASSQKGGEVYEQYF. Here the CDR3 DNA reads TGTGCCAGCAGCCAGAAGGGGGGCGAGGTCTACGAGCAGTACTTC.

This clonotype was recorded many times. J is TRBJ2-2 and V is TRBV6-2 or TRBV6-3; possibly TRBD1 for D (5 bases). CDR1 is MNHEY, CDR2 SVGEGT, per germline. The CDR3 sequence is 18 residues long. V was shortened by 4 bases and J by 1 base, with 19 bases between the two germline ends. CDR3 nucleotide sequence: TGTGCCAGCAGTTCTCCCCACGTGACAGTGGAGAACACCGGGGAGCTGTTTTTT. Its protein is CASSSPHVTVENTGELFF.

The chain couples TRBV3-1 to TRBJ2-5; 10 bases align to TRBD2. The CDR3 extends over 16 amino acids. Germline V gives CDR1 LGHDT, CDR2 YNNKEL (reference sequence). J was trimmed by 5 bases and V by 0 bases; bases with no gene match: 6. The CDR3 protein is CASSQDVAGGGETQYF. In nucleotides, the CDR3 is TGTGCCAGCAGCCAAGATGTAGCGGGGGGCGGGGAGACCCAGTACTTC.

This clonotype was counted many times. This rearrangement joins TRBV9 to TRBJ1-2; 7 bases align to TRBD1. V lost 4 bases to trimming and J lost 1 base; unmatched junction nucleotides: 10. In germline, CDR1 is SGDLS, CDR2 YYNGEE. This CDR3 comprises 16 residues. CDR3 in amino acids: CASSPSGGLGNYGYTF. For the CDR3, the DNA is TGTGCCAGCAGCCCCTCAGGGGGTCTGGGTAACTATGGCTACACCTTC. The full variable domain, in which reference TRBV9 and TRBJ1-2 provide the parts outside the CDR3, is DSGVTQTPKHLITATGQRVTLRCSPRSGDLSVYWYQQSLDQGLQFLIQYYNGEERAKGNILERFSAQQFPDLHSELNLSSLELGDSALYFCASSPSGGLGNYGYTFGSGTRLTVV.

At least ten counts were recorded for this clonotype. CDR3 sequence reads: CASSSRDTFGDQPQHF. The CDR3 region has the DNA TGTGCCAGCAGTTCCCGGGACACCTTTGGGGATCAGCCCCAGCATTTT. The chain is built from TRBV27 and TRBJ1-5; maybe TRBD1 (6 bases). CDR3 size: 16 residues. CDR1 is MNHEY, CDR2 SMNVEV, per germline (reference sequence). The ends were cut back, 4 bases at V and 5 bases at J, with 18 bases in the middle.

This clonotype was seen ten or more times. V gene TRBV25-1 combines with J gene TRBJ1-2; 8 bases fit TRBD1. The CDR3 length is 15 residues. Germline CDR1 reads MGHDK; CDR2 reads SYGVNS. Trimming took 7 bases from V and 7 from J; bases not matched to a gene: 14. DNA of the CDR3: TGTGCCAGCAAGGATGTGGGGGACAGGTCGTTTGGCTACACCTTC. It yields the protein CASKDVGDRSFGYTF.